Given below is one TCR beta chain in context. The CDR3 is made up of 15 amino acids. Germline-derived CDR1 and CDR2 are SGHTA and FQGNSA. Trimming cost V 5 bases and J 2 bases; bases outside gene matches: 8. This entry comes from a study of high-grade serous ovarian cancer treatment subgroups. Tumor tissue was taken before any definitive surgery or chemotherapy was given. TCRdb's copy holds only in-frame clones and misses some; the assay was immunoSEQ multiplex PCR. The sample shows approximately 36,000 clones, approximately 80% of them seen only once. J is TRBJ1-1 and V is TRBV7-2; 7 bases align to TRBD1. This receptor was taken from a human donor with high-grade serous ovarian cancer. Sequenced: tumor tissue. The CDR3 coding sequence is TGTGCCAGCAGCCGCCTTCGACAGGGAAACACTGAAGCTTTCTTT. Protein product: CASSRLRQGNTEAFF.